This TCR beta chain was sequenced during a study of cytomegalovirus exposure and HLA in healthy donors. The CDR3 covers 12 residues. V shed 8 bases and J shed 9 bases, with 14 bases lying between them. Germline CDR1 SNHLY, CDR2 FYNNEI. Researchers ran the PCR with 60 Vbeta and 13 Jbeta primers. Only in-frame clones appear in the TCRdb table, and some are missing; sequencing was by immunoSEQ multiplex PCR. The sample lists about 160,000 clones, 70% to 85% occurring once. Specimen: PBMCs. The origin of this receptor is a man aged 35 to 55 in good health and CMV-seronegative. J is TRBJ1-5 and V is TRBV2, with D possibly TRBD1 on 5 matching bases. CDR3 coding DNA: TGTGCCAGCCGCCGCAGGGAGGGGCCCCAGCATTTT. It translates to CASRRREGPQHF. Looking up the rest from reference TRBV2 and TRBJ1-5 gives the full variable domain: EPEVTQTPSHQVTQMGQEVILRCVPISNHLYFYWYRQILGQKVEFLVSFYNNEISEKSEIFDDQFSVERPDGSNFTLKIRSTKLEDSAMYFCASRRREGPQHFGDGTRLSIL.